Described below is a single TCR beta chain sequence and its context. This CDR3 is built from 18 residues. Trimming shortened V by 3 bases and J by 4 bases, and 21 bases separated the two germline ends. TCRdb passed the RT-PCR reads through MiXCR, listing each CDR3 protein once. The repertoire holds about 540,000 distinct CDR3 sequences, with roughly 23% as singletons. The sample originates from a study of response to subunit inactivated influenza vaccine. These data were likewise used in another study, on T cells expressing NK-cell markers. From that report: Libraries used 5'RACE template switching adding universal primer site and UMIs.

The specimen comprised CD4+ T cells sorted from PBMCs, sampled less than 13 days after vaccination. The genes are TRBV12-3 or TRBV12-4 and TRBJ2-2; D is tentatively TRBD1 or TRBD2 (6 bases each). This receptor was identified in a man over 45 who received an inactivated influenza vaccine. CDR3 nucleotide sequence: TGTGCCAGCAGTTTTGGCAGGGGAGGCCTCCGGGGCACCGGGGAGCTGTTTTTT. It translates to CASSFGRGGLRGTGELFF.